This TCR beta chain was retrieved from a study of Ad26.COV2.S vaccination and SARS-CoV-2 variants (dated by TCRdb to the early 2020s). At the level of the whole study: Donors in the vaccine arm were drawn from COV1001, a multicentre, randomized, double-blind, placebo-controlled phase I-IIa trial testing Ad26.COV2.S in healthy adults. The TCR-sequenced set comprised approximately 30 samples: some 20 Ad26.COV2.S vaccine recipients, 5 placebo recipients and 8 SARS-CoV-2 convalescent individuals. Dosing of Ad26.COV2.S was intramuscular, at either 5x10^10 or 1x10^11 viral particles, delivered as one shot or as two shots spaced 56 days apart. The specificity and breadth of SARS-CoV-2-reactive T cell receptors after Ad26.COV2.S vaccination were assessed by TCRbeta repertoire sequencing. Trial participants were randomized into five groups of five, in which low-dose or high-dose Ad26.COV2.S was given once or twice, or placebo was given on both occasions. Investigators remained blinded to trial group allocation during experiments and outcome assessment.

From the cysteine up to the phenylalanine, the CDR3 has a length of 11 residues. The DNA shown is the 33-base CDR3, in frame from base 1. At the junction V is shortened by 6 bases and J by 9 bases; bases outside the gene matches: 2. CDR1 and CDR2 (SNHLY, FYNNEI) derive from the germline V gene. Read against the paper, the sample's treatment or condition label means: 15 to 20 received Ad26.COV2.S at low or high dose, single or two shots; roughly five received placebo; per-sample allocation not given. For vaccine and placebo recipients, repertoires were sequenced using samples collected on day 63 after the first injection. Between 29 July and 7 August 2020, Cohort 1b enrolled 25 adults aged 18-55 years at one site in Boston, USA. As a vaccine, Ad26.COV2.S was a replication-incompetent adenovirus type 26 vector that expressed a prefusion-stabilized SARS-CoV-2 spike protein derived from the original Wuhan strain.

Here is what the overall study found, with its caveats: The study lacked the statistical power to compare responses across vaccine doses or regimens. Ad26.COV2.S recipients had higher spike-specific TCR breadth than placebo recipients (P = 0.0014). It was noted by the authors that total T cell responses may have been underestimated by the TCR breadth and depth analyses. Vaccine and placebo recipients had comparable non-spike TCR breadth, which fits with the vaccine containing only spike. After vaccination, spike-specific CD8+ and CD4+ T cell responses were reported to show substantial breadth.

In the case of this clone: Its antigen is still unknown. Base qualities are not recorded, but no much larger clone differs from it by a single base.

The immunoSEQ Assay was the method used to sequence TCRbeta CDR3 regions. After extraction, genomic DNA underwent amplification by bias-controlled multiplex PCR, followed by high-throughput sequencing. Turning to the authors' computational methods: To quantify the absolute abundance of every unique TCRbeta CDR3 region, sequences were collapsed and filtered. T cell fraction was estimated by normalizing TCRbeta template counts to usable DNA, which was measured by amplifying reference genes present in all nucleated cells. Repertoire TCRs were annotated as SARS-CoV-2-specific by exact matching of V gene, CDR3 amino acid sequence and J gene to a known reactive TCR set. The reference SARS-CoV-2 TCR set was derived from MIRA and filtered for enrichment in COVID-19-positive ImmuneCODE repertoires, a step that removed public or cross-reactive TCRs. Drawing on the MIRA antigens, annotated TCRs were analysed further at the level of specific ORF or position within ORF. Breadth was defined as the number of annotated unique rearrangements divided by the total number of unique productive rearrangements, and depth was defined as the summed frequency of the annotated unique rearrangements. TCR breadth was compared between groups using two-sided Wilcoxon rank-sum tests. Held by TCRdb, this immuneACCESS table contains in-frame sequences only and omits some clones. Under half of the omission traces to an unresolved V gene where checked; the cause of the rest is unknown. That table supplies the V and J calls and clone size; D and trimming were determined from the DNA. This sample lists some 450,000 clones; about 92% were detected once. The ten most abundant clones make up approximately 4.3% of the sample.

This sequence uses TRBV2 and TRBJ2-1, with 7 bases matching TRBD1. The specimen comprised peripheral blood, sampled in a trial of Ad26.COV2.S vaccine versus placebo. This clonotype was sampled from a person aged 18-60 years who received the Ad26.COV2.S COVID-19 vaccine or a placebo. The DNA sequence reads TGTGCCAGCAGCCGGACAGGTGAGCAGTTCTTC. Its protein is CASSRTGEQFF.